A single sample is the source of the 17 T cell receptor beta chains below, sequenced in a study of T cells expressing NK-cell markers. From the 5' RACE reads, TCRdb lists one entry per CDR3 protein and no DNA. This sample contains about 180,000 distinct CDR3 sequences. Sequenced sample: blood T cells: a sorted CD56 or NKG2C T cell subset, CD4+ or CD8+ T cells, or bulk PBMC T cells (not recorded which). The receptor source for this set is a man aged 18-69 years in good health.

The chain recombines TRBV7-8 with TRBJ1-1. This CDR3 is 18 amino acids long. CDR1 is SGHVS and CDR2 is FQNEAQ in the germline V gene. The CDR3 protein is CASSFDPSQVRQNTEAFF.

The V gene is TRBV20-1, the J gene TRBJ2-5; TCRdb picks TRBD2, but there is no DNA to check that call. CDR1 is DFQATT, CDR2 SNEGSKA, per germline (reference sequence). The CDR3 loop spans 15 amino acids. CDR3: CSARSGSGGQETQYF.

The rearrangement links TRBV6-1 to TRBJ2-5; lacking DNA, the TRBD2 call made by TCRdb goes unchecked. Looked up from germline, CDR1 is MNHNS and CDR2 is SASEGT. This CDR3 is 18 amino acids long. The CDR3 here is CASSEEESPGLAWETQYF.

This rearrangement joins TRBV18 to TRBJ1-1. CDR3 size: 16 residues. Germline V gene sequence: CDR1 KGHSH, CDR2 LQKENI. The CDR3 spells CASSPGQGVAGTEAFF.

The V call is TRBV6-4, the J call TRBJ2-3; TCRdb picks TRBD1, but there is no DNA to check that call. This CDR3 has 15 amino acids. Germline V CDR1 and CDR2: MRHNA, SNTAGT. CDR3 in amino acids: CASSEGQGATDTQYF.

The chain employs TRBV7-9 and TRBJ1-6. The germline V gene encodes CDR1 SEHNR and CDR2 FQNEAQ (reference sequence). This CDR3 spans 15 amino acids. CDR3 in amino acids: CASSSSGAYNSPLHF.

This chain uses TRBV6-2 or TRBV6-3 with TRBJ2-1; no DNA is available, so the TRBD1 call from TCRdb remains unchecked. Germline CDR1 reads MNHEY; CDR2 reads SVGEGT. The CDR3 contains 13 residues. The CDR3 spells CASSQMGGNEQFF.

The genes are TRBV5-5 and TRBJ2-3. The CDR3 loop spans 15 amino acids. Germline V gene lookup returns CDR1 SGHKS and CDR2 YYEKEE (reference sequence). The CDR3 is CASNWPGVSPDTQYF.

The CDR3 loop is CASSPSDFPTGELFF. The chain links TRBV18 to TRBJ2-2; TCRdb calls TRBD2, which cannot be checked without DNA. Germline V gives CDR1 KGHSH, CDR2 LQKENI. The CDR3 is 15 residues long.

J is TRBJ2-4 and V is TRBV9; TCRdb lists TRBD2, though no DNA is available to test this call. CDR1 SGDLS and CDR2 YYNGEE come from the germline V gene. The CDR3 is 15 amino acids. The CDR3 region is CASSVGGGDKNIQYF.

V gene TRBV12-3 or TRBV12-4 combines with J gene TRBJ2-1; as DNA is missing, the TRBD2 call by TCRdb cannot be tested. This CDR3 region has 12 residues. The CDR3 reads CASSPPSGEQFF.

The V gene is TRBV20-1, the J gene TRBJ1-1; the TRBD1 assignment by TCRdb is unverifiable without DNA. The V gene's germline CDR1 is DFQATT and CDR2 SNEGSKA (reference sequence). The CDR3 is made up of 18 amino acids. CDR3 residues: CSARDRQGLVASNTEAFF.

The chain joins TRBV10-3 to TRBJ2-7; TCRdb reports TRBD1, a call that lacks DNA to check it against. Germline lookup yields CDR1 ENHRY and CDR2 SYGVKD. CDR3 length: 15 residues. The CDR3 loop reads CAITPGSGPPYEQYF.

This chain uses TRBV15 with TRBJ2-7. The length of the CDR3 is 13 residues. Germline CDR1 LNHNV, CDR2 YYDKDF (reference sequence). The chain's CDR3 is CATSGMTRGEQYF. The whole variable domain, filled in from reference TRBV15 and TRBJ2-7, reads DAMVIQNPRYQVTQFGKPVTLSCSQTLNHNVMYWYQQKSSQAPKLLFHYYDKDFNNEADTPDNFQSRRPNTSFCFLDIRSPGLGDTAMYLCATSGMTRGEQYFGPGTRLTVT.

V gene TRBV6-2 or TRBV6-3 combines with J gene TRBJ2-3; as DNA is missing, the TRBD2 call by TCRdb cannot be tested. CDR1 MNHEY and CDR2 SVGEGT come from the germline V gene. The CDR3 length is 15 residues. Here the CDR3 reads CASSRGSGGADTQYF.

This chain's CDR3 is CASASGTANTGELFF. The gene calls are TRBV4-1 and TRBJ2-2. The CDR3 length is 15 residues. The germline V gene has CDR1 MGHRA and CDR2 YSYEKL.

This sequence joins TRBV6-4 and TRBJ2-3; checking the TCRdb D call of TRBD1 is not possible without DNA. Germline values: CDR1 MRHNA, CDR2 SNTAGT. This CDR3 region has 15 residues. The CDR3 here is CASSEQDSSTDTQYF.